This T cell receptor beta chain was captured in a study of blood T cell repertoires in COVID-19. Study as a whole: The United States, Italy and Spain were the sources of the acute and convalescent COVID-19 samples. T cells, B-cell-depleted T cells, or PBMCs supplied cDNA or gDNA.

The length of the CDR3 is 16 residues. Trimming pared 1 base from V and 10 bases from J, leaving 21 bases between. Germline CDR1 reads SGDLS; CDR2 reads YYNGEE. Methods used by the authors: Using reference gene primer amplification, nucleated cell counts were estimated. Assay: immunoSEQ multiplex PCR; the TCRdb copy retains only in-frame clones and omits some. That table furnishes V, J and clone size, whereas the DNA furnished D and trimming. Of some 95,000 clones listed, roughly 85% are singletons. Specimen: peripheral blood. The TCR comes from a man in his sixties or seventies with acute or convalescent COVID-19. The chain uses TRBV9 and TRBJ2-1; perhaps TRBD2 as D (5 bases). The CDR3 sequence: CASSVMAGMSLAEQFF. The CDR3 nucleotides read TGTGCCAGCAGCGTAATGGCCGGAATGTCGTTAGCGGAGCAGTTCTTC.